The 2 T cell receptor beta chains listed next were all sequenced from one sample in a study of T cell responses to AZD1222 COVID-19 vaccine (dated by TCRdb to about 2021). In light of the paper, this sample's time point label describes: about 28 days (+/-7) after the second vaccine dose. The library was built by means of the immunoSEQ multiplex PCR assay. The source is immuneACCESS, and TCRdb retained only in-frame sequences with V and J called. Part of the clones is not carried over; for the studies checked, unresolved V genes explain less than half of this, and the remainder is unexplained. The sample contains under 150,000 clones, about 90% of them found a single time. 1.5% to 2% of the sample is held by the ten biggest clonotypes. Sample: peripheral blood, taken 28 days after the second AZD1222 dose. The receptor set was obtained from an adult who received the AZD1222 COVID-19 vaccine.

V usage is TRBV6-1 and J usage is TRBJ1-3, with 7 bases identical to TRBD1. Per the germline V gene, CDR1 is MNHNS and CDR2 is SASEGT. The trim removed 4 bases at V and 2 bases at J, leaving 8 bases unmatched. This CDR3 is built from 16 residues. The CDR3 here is CASSGLAGGTGNTIYF. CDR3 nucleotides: TGTGCCAGCAGTGGGTTGGCAGGGGGTACTGGAAACACCATATATTTT.

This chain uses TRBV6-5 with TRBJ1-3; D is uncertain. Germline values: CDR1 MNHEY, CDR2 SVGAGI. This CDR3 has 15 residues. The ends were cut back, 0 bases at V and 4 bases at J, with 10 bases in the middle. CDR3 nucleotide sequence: TGTGCCAGCAGTTACTCTGACCCCCCGGGAAACACCATATATTTT. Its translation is CASSYSDPPGNTIYF.